Here is one TCR beta chain with its context. These data are taken from a study of blood T cell repertoires in COVID-19. This table comes from immunoSEQ multiplex PCR, and its TCRdb copy is limited to in-frame clones, with some not included. In the table there are about 48,000 clones, about 77% of which are singletons. Deletions cut 1 base from V and 2 bases from J, with 15 bases between. CDR1 is KGHSH, CDR2 LQKENI, per germline. The length of the CDR3 is 17 residues. The chain links TRBV18 to TRBJ1-3, with D maybe TRBD1 (6 bases). This clonotype was obtained from a human donor with active or convalescent COVID-19. The donor label of this sample is uncertain. The sample was peripheral blood. The CDR3 sequence: CASSPLPDSTAGNTIYF. As DNA, the CDR3 is TGTGCCAGCTCACCACTCCCGGACAGTACCGCTGGAAACACCATATATTTT.